A single sample gave rise to the 6 T cell receptor beta chains below, sequenced in a study of response to subunit inactivated influenza vaccine. MiXCR, applied by TCRdb to the RT-PCR reads, yields one record per CDR3 protein. Here the sample spans 500,000 to 600,000 distinct CDR3 sequences, approximately 15% being singletons. Sample: PBMCs from blood, taken about 12 days after vaccination. The receptors shown here come from a man aged 45-60 years who received an inactivated influenza vaccine.

This CDR3 is CASSYGLAAYNEQFF. CDR3 nucleotides: TGTGCCAGCAGTTACGGGCTAGCGGCCTACAATGAGCAGTTCTTC. The chain recombines TRBV6-2 or TRBV6-3 with TRBJ2-1, with 7 bases identical to TRBD2. Losses at the gene ends were 2 bases for V and 2 bases for J; bases not matched to a gene: 3. In germline, CDR1 is MNHEY, CDR2 SVGEGT. The CDR3 has 15 residues.

The chain couples TRBV5-1 to TRBJ1-2; D is uncertain. From germline, CDR1 is SGHRS and CDR2 YFSETQ. The CDR3 has 18 residues. V lost 0 bases and J lost 1, with 19 bases in between. CDR3: CASSLVAQGLRLNYGYTF. The CDR3 DNA reads TGCGCCAGCAGCTTGGTTGCGCAAGGGCTCCGACTTAACTATGGCTACACCTTC.

This clonotype showed up just a few times. This rearrangement joins TRBV9 to TRBJ1-2; possibly TRBD1 for D (6 bases). This CDR3 comprises 15 residues. In germline, CDR1 is SGDLS, CDR2 YYNGEE. Trimming removed 3 bases at V and 3 bases at J, with 15 bases between. The CDR3 nucleotides read TGTGCCAGCAGCGCGGGAGGACAGAAGGACTATGGCTACACCTTC. Translating it yields CASSAGGQKDYGYTF.

This clonotype was recorded at least ten times. This rearrangement joins TRBV4-3 to TRBJ2-1, with 7 positions matching TRBD2. This CDR3 has 15 residues. Germline CDR1 is LGHNA and CDR2 is YSLEER. Unmatched junction bases numbered 6, after V lost 0 bases and J lost 7 bases. The CDR3 DNA reads as TGCGCCAGCAGCCAAGAGGGGCGGACTAGGAATGAGCAGTTCTTC. Encoded protein: CASSQEGRTRNEQFF.

The rearrangement joins TRBV7-9 to TRBJ2-7; 7 nucleotides align to TRBD2. The CDR3 consists of 15 residues. From germline, CDR1 is SEHNR and CDR2 FQNEAQ (reference sequence). J lost 1 base, V lost 5 bases, and 8 bases had no gene match. The CDR3 nucleotides read TGTGCCAGCAGCGGAAAGCGGGATAGGTCCTACGAGCAGTACTTC. It translates to CASSGKRDRSYEQYF. The complete variable domain, with remaining parts taken from reference TRBV7-9 and TRBJ2-7, reads DTGVSQNPRHKITKRGQNVTFRCDPISEHNRLYWYRQTLGQGPEFLTYFQNEAQLEKSRLLSDRFSAERPKGSFSTLEIQRTEQGDSAMYLCASSGKRDRSYEQYFGPGTRLTVT.

This clonotype has a handful of counts. V usage is TRBV6-1 and J usage is TRBJ2-5; 8 bases fit TRBD2. Germline lookup yields CDR1 MNHNS and CDR2 SASEGT. The CDR3 runs to 14 residues. The V and J ends lost 7 bases and 5 bases, in that order; junction bases with no gene match: 9. The CDR3 region is CASMAGGSPETQYF. The CDR3 bases are TGTGCCAGCATGGCGGGAGGCAGCCCGGAGACCCAGTACTTC.